The rows below give T cell receptor beta chains drawn from one sample of a study of blood T cell repertoires in COVID-19. Sequencing was performed with immunoSEQ multiplex PCR; in TCRdb, only in-frame clones are kept and a portion is missing. Among 110,000 to 150,000 clones, 79% were seen once, and the ten largest hold roughly 4.9%. The specimen was peripheral blood. These receptors came from a woman between 65 and 79 years old with COVID-19, enrolled during active disease. Each CDR3 is given with its conserved first and last residue. Fields, in order: J gene, D gene, clone size, V gene, CDR3 DNA, CDR3 protein. D genes are given only for firm matches. Some rows mark clone size as missing; the rest say once, few, many or name a class of expanded clone.

j_call: TRBJ2-2; d_call: -; clone_size: -; v_call: TRBV18; cdr3_nt: TGTGCCAGCTCACCAGGGACACCGAACACCGGGGAGCTGTTTTTT; cdr3_aa: CASSPGTPNTGELFF
j_call: TRBJ1-6; d_call: TRBD1; clone_size: few; v_call: TRBV7-3; cdr3_nt: TGTGCCAGCAGCCCGGACAGGGCTGGGTATAATTCACCCCTCCACTTT; cdr3_aa: CASSPDRAGYNSPLHF
j_call: TRBJ1-5; d_call: TRBD1; clone_size: -; v_call: TRBV30; cdr3_nt: TGTGCCTGGAGTCCCCCCACAGGGGGCAATCAGCCCCAGCATTTT; cdr3_aa: CAWSPPTGGNQPQHF
j_call: TRBJ1-6; d_call: TRBD1; clone_size: -; v_call: TRBV5-5; cdr3_nt: TGTGCCAGCAGCTGGGAGGACCCCCGGGACAGAAATTCACCCCTCCACTTT; cdr3_aa: CASSWEDPRDRNSPLHF
j_call: TRBJ2-5; d_call: TRBD1; clone_size: -; v_call: TRBV7-3; cdr3_nt: TGTGCCAGCAGCCATTCACCAGGGGGCGCCGGGGGTTCTTGGGAGACCCAGTACTTC; cdr3_aa: CASSHSPGGAGGSWETQYF
j_call: TRBJ2-7; d_call: -; clone_size: -; v_call: TRBV21-1; cdr3_nt: TGTGCCAACCCCGCAGCCCCTAGCGGGGGGGCATCACCCTACGAGCAGTACTTC; cdr3_aa: CANPAAPSGGASPYEQYF
j_call: TRBJ1-1; d_call: -; clone_size: -; v_call: TRBV9; cdr3_nt: TGTGCCAGCAGCGTAGTCCCCGAGGGCGGAGGCACTGAAGCTTTCTTT; cdr3_aa: CASSVVPEGGGTEAFF
j_call: TRBJ2-7; d_call: -; clone_size: -; v_call: TRBV29-1; cdr3_nt: TGCAGCGTTGCGGAGGGACGGACTTACGGGCAGTACTTC; cdr3_aa: CSVAEGRTYGQYF
j_call: TRBJ1-1; d_call: -; clone_size: -; v_call: TRBV24-1; cdr3_nt: TGTGCCTCCCCCTATCGGGAGCTGAACACTGAAGCTTTCTTT; cdr3_aa: CASPYRELNTEAFF
j_call: TRBJ1-3; d_call: -; clone_size: -; v_call: TRBV7-9; cdr3_nt: TGTGCCAGCAGTTTCCCAGTGTTGGCTGCTGGAAACACCATATATTTT; cdr3_aa: CASSFPVLAAGNTIYF
j_call: TRBJ1-1; d_call: -; clone_size: -; v_call: TRBV19; cdr3_nt: TGTGCCAGTAGTATGGGTAGCGTCTCTGAAGCTTTCTTT; cdr3_aa: CASSMGSVSEAFF
j_call: TRBJ1-2; d_call: TRBD1; clone_size: -; v_call: TRBV28; cdr3_nt: TGTGCCAGCAGTTCGAACAGGGGTAACTATGGCTACACCTTC; cdr3_aa: CASSSNRGNYGYTF
j_call: TRBJ1-1; d_call: -; clone_size: -; v_call: TRBV2; cdr3_nt: TGTGCCAGCAGTAGGGGGGGTCAAGGCACTGAAGCTTTCTTT; cdr3_aa: CASSRGGQGTEAFF
j_call: TRBJ1-2; d_call: TRBD1; clone_size: few; v_call: TRBV5-5; cdr3_nt: TGTGCCAGCAGTCTACAATTACAGGGGAAAGGCTACACCTTC; cdr3_aa: CASSLQLQGKGYTF
j_call: TRBJ2-7; d_call: -; clone_size: -; v_call: TRBV9; cdr3_nt: TGTGCCAGCAGCGTAGAGGGACACAACTTCCTTTACGAGCAGTACTTC; cdr3_aa: CASSVEGHNFLYEQYF
j_call: TRBJ2-3; d_call: -; clone_size: -; v_call: TRBV7-2; cdr3_nt: TGTGCCAGCAGTTCGAGTCGGGGGAGTAGCACAGATACGCAGTATTTT; cdr3_aa: CASSSSRGSSTDTQYF
j_call: TRBJ1-1; d_call: -; clone_size: -; v_call: TRBV30; cdr3_nt: TGTGCCTGGACCGATTACAGACCGAACACTGAAGCTTTCTTT; cdr3_aa: CAWTDYRPNTEAFF
j_call: TRBJ2-6; d_call: TRBD1; clone_size: -; v_call: TRBV7-2; cdr3_nt: TGTGCCAGCAGCCCCGTCCCGGGACAGTCCTCTGGGGCCAACGTCCTGACTTTC; cdr3_aa: CASSPVPGQSSGANVLTF
j_call: TRBJ2-7; d_call: -; clone_size: -; v_call: TRBV20-1; cdr3_nt: TGCAGTGCTAGAGGCGGGTACGAGCAGTACTTC; cdr3_aa: CSARGGYEQYF
j_call: TRBJ1-2; d_call: -; clone_size: once; v_call: TRBV29-1; cdr3_nt: TGCAGCGTTGCGGACAGAGGGCCCTTCTATGGCTACACCTTC; cdr3_aa: CSVADRGPFYGYTF
j_call: TRBJ2-7; d_call: -; clone_size: -; v_call: TRBV30; cdr3_nt: TGTGCCTTCCCCCACAACAACGAGCAGTACTTC; cdr3_aa: CAFPHNNEQYF